The present entry profiles one T cell receptor (beta chain) with its context. CDR3 length equals 16 residues. Losses at the gene ends were 0 bases for V and 2 bases for J; bases not matched to a gene: 2. The V gene's germline CDR1 is SGHNT and CDR2 YYREEE (reference sequence). These data come from a study of blood T cell repertoires in COVID-19. Study overall: COVID-19 samples from acute and convalescent phases originated in the United States, Italy and Spain. Nucleic acid was either cDNA or gDNA, and it came from T cells, B-cell-depleted T cells, or PBMCs.

As processed by the authors: Amplification of reference gene primers was used by the study to estimate nucleated cell counts. Here immunoSEQ multiplex PCR was the method, and the copy in TCRdb shows in-frame clones only, minus some. Clone size and the V and J calls come from that table; the DNA yielded D and trimming. The table has 35,000 to 45,000 clones, around 85% seen once. The clonotype was recovered from a human donor in a cohort sampled during active COVID-19. Sequencing used peripheral blood. The genes are TRBV5-4 and TRBJ2-3; 11 bases line up with TRBD2. In DNA form, the CDR3 reads TGTGCCAGCAGCTTGGGGACTAGCGGGTACACAGATACGCAGTATTTT. Encoded protein: CASSLGTSGYTDTQYF.